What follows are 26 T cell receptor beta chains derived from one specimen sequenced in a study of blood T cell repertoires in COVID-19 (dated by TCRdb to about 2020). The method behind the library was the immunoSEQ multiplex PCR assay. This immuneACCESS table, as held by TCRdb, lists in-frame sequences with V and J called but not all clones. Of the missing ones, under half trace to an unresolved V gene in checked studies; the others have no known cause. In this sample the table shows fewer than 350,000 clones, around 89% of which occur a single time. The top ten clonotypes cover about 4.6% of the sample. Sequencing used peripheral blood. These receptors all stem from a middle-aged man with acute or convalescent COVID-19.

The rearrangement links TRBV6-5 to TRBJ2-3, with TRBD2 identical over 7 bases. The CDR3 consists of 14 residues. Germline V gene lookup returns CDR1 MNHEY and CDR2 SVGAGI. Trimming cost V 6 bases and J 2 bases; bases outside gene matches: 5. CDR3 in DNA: TGTGCCAGCAGGTGGCGGGAGACCACAGATACGCAGTATTTT. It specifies CASRWRETTDTQYF.

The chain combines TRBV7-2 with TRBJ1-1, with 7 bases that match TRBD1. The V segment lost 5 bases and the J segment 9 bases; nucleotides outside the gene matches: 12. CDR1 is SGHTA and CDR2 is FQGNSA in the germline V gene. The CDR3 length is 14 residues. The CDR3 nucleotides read TGTGCCAGCAGCGTAGACAGGGTGAAGGGCCAAGCTTTCTTT. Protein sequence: CASSVDRVKGQAFF.

The CDR3 nucleotides are TGTGCCAGCAGCCCCGACAGGGAACATACGCAGTATTTT. It encodes CASSPDREHTQYF. This sequence joins TRBV12-3 or TRBV12-4 and TRBJ2-3, with TRBD1 identical over 7 bases. With V trimmed by 6 bases and J by 7 bases, 7 bases remained unmatched. This CDR3 comprises 13 residues.

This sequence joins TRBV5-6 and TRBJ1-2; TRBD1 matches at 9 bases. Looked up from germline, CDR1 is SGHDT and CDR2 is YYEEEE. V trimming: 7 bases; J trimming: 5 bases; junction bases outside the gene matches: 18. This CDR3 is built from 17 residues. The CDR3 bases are TGTGCCAGCCTTGCCATGATTTATGGGACAGGGCTTTATGGCTACACCTTC. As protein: CASLAMIYGTGLYGYTF.

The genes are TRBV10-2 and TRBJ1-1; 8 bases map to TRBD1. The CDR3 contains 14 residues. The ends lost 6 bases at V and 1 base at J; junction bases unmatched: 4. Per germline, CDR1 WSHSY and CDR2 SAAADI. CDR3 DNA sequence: TGCGCCAGCAGGTTAGGGACAGGGAACACTGAAGCTTTCTTT. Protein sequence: CASRLGTGNTEAFF.

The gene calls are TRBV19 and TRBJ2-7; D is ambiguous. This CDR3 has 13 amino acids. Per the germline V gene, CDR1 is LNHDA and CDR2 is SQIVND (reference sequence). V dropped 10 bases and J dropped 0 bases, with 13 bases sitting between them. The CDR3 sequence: CATRKQDSYEQYF. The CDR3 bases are TGTGCCACCAGGAAGCAGGACTCCTACGAGCAGTACTTC.

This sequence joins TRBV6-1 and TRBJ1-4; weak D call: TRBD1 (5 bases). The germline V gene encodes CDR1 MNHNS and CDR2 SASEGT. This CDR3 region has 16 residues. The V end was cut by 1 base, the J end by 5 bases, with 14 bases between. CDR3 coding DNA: TGTGCCAGCAGTGAAGGTTTCCCAGGGCCCAATGAAAAACTGTTTTTT. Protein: CASSEGFPGPNEKLFF.

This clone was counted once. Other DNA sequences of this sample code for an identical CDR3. This CDR3 reads CASSLGQGNTEAFF. The CDR3 DNA follows: TGTGCCAGCAGTTTAGGACAGGGGAACACTGAAGCTTTCTTT. This chain joins TRBV27 and TRBJ1-1, with 8 bases fitting TRBD1. J lost 1 base, V lost 2 bases, and 0 bases had no gene match. CDR3 length: 14 residues. Germline-derived CDR1 and CDR2 are MNHEY and SMNVEV (reference sequence).

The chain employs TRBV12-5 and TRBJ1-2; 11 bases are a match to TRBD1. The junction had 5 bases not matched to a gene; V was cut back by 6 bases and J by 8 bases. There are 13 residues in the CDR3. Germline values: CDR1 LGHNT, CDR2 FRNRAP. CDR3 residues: CASGPGTGGGYTF. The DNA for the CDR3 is TGTGCTAGTGGCCCCGGGACAGGGGGAGGCTACACCTTC.

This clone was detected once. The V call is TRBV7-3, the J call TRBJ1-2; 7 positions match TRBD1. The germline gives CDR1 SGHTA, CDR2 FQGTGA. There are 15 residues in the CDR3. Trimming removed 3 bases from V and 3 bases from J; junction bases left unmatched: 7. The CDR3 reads CASSFKEGGHYGYTF. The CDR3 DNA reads TGTGCCAGCAGCTTCAAGGAAGGGGGCCACTATGGCTACACCTTC.

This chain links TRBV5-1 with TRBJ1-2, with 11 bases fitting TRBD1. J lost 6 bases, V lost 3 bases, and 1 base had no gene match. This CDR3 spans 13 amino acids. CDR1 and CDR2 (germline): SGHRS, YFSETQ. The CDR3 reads CASSWGQGDGYTF. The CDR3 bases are TGCGCCAGCAGCTGGGGACAGGGGGATGGCTACACCTTC. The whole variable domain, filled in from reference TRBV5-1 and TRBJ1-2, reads KAGVTQTPRYLIKTRGQQVTLSCSPISGHRSVSWYQQTPGQGLQFLFEYFSETQRNKGNFPGRFSGRQFSNSRSEMNVSTLELGDSALYLCASSWGQGDGYTFGSGTRLTVV.

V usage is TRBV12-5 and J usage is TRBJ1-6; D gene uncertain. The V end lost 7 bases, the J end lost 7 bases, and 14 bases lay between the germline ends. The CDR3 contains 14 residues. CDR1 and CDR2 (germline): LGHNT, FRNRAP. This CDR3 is CASAAGSWNSPLHF. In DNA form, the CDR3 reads TGTGCTAGTGCCGCGGGGAGCTGGAATTCACCCCTCCACTTT.

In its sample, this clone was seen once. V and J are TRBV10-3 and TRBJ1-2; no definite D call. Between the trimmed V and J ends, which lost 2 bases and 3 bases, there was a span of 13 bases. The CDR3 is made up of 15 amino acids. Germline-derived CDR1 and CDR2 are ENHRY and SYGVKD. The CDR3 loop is CAISEPGVSYYGYTF. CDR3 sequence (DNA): TGTGCCATCAGTGAGCCCGGGGTCAGCTACTATGGCTACACCTTC.

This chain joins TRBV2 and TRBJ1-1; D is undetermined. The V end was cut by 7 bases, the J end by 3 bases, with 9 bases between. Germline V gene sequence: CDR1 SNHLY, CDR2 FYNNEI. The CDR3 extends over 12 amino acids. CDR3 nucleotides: TGTGCCAGCAAGTACATCGACACTGAAGCTTTCTTT. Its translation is CASKYIDTEAFF.

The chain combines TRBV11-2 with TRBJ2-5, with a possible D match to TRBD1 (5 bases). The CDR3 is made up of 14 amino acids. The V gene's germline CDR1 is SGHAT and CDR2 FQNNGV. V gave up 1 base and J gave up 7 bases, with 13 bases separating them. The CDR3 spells CASSLGQGLGTQYF. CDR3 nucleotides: TGTGCCAGCAGCTTAGGGCAGGGCCTCGGGACCCAGTACTTC. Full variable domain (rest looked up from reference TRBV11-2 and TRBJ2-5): EAGVAQSPRYKIIEKRQSVAFWCNPISGHATLYWYQQILGQGPKLLIQFQNNGVVDDSQLPKDRFSAERLKGVDSTLKIQPAKLEDSAVYLCASSLGQGLGTQYFGPGTRLLVL.

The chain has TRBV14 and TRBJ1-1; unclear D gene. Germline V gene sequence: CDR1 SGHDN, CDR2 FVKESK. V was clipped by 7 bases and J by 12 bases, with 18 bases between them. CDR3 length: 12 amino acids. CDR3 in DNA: TGTGCCAGCAAGAGGAGCGAAGAAAGTACTTTCTTT. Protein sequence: CASKRSEESTFF.

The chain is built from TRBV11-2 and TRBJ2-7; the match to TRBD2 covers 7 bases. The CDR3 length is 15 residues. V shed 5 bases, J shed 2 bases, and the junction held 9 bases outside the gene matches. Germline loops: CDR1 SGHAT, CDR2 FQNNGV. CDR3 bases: TGTGCCAGCAGCCTGCGGGGGAACCGCGCCTACGAGCAGTACTTC. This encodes CASSLRGNRAYEQYF.

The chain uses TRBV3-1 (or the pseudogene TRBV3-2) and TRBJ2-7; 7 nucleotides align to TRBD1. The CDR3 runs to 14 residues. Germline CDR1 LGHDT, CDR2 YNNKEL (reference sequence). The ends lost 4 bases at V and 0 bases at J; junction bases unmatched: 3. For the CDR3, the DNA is TGTGCCAGCAGCCTCGCAGGGGGCTCCTACGAGCAGTACTTC. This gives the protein CASSLAGGSYEQYF.

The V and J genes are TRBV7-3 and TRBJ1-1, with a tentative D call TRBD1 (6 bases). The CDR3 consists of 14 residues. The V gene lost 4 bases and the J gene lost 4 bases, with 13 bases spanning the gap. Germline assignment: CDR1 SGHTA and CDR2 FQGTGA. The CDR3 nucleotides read TGTGCCAGCAGCTACGACAGGTGGAGCACTGAAGCTTTCTTT. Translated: CASSYDRWSTEAFF.

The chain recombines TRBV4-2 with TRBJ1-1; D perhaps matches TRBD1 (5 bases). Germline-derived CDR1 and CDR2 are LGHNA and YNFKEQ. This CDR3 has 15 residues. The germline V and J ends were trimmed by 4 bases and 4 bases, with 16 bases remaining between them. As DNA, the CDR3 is TGTGCCAGCAGCCGAGGTCAGGGTGAGGCCACTGAAGCTTTCTTT. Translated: CASSRGQGEATEAFF.

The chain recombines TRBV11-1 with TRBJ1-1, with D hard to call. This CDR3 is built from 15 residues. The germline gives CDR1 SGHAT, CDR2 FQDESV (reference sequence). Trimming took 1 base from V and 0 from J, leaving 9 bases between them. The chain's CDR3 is CASSLGWPMNTEAFF. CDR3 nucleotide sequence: TGTGCCAGCAGCTTAGGGTGGCCAATGAACACTGAAGCTTTCTTT.

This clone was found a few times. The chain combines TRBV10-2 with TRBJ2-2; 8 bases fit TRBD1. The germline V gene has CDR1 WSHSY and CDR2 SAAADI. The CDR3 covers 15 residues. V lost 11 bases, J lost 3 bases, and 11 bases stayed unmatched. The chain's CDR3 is CAGLSGQAYTGELFF. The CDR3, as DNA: TGCGCCGGACTTTCGGGACAGGCGTACACCGGGGAGCTGTTTTTT.

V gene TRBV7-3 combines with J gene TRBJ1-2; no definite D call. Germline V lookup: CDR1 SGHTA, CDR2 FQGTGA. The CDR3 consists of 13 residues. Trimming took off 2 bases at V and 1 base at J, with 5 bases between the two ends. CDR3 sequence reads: CASSLGDNYGYTF. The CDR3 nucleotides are TGTGCCAGCAGCTTAGGAGATAACTATGGCTACACCTTC.

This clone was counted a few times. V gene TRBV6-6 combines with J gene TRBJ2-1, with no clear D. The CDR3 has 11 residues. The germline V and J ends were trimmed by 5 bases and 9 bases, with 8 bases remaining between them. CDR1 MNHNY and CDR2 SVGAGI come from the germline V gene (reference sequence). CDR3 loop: CASSQQAEQFF. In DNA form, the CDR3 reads TGTGCCAGCAGTCAGCAGGCTGAGCAGTTCTTC.

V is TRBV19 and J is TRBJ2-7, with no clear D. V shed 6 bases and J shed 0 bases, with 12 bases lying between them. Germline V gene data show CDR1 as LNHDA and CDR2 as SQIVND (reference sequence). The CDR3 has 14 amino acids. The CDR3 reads CASSTNPSSYEQYF. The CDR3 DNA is TGTGCCAGTAGCACTAACCCGAGCTCCTACGAGCAGTACTTC. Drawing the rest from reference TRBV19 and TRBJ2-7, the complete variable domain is DGGITQSPKYLFRKEGQNVTLSCEQNLNHDAMYWYRQDPGQGLRLIYYSQIVNDFQKGDIAEGYSVSREKKESFPLTVTSAQKNPTAFYLCASSTNPSSYEQYFGPGTRLTVT.

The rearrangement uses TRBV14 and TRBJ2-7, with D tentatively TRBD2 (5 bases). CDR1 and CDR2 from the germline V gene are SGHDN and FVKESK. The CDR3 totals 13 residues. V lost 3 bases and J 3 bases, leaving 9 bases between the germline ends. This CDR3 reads CASSHAGSYEQYF. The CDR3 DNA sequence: TGTGCCAGCAGCCATGCGGGTAGCTACGAGCAGTACTTC.